What follows are 2 T cell receptor beta chains derived from one specimen sequenced in a study of T cell responses to AZD1222 COVID-19 vaccine. Sequenced by immunoSEQ multiplex PCR; TCRdb stores in-frame clones only, minus some. The sample has 75,000 to 95,000 clones, about nine tenths seen once. Specimen: peripheral blood, collected 28 days after the second AZD1222 dose. These receptors were taken from an adult who received the AZD1222 COVID-19 vaccine.

The chain carries TRBV19 and TRBJ1-5; D is unresolved. This CDR3 has 15 amino acids. V shed 1 base and J shed 7 bases, with 14 bases lying between them. Per the germline V gene, CDR1 is LNHDA and CDR2 is SQIVND (reference sequence). Written as DNA, the CDR3 is TGTGCCAGTAGTATAGGAGGGTTGGGAATCCAGCCCCAGCATTTT. This sequence encodes CASSIGGLGIQPQHF.

This clone was counted between two and nine times. This chain links TRBV5-6 with TRBJ1-5; perhaps TRBD1 as D (6 bases). Germline CDR1 is SGHDT and CDR2 is YYEEEE. The ends were cut back, 4 bases at V and 1 base at J, with 9 bases in the middle. The CDR3 length is 14 residues. The CDR3 coding sequence is TGTGCCAGCAGCCACCAGGGGAGCAATCAGCCCCAGCATTTT. Translated: CASSHQGSNQPQHF.